This paragraph reports one T cell receptor (beta chain). Trimming cost V 6 bases and J 1 base, with 3 bases left between them. This CDR3 has 12 amino acids. Germline V gene lookup returns CDR1 MNHEY and CDR2 SVGAGI. The sample originates from a study of blood T cell repertoires in COVID-19. At the level of the study: The samples span acute and convalescent COVID-19 from the United States, Italy and Spain. T cells, B-cell-depleted T cells, or PBMCs provided the cDNA or gDNA that served as material.

As processed by the authors: Cell counts per sample came from amplifying reference gene primers. The repertoire was sequenced with immunoSEQ multiplex PCR; TCRdb's copy has only in-frame clones and lacks some. That table is the source of V, J and clone size, and D and trimming were worked out from the DNA. This sample has 60,000 to 75,000 clones, with roughly 86% found just once. The chain recombines TRBV6-5 with TRBJ2-2; D is ambiguous. This TCR was sampled from a man between 70 and 80 years old with active COVID-19. Source material: peripheral blood. Here the CDR3 reads CASSLNTGELFF. CDR3 DNA: TGTGCCAGCAGCCTGAACACCGGGGAGCTGTTTTTT.